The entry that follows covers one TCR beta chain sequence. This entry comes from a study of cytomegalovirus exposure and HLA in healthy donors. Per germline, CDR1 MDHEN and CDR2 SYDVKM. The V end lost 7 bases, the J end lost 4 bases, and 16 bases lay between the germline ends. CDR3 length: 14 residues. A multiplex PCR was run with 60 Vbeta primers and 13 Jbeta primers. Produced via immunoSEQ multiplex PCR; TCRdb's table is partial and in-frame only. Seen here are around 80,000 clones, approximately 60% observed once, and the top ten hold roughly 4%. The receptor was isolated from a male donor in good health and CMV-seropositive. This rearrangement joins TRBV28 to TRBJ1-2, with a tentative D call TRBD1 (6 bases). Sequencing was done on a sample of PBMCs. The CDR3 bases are TGTGCCAGCATCCCTTCGGGGGGGGCCTATGGCTACACCTTC. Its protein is CASIPSGGAYGYTF.